These 21 T cell receptor beta chains originate from one sample sequenced in a study of beta chain bispecific antibodies for T cell cancers. These receptors' targets are unknown. TCRdb processed the 5' RACE reads anew with MiXCR; each CDR3 protein has one entry. The sample includes roughly 15,000 distinct CDR3 sequences, 2.1% of them seen just once. Study-level results: Most targeted TRBV signal came from the leukemia cell line cells, not normal T cells.

Either OKT3 anti-CD3 antibody or CD3/CD28 beads expanded T cells from blood mononuclear cells over 3 days. Sequencing used healthy donor T cells cultured with leukemia cells. The receptors come from a human donor in good health. Some clones in this sample may be carry-over from other donors' samples.

This clonotype was counted many times. The chain has TRBV18 and TRBJ2-7; D unclear. The germline CDR1 and CDR2 sequences are KGHSH and LQKENI. V lost 0 bases to trimming and J lost 1 base, with 7 bases between them. The CDR3 contains 14 residues. DNA of the CDR3: TGTGCCAGCTCACCACCTTCATTATCCTACGAGCAGTACTTC. Its protein is CASSPPSLSYEQYF. Using reference TRBV18 and TRBJ2-7 for the parts outside the CDR3, the full variable domain is NAGVMQNPRHLVRRRGQEARLRCSPMKGHSHVYWYRQLPEEGLKFMVYLQKENIIDESGMPKERFSAEFPKEGPSILRIQQVVRGDSAAYFCASSPPSLSYEQYFGPGTRLTVT.

This clonotype was seen at least ten times. The rearrangement joins TRBV7-9 to TRBJ2-7; D is perhaps TRBD1 (5 bases). V shed 1 base and J shed 2 bases, with 15 bases lying between them. Per germline, CDR1 SEHNR and CDR2 FQNEAQ (reference sequence). CDR3 length: 16 residues. The CDR3 DNA sequence: TGTGCCAGCAGCTTAGAAGCAGGGCCTAGACCCTACGAGCAGTACTTC. It codes for CASSLEAGPRPYEQYF.

This clonotype was seen many times. The V gene is TRBV4-1, the J gene TRBJ2-2; weak D call: TRBD1 (7 bases). This CDR3 is 17 amino acids long. Germline V lookup: CDR1 MGHRA, CDR2 YSYEKL. V was trimmed by 5 bases and J by 5 bases, leaving 21 bases between them. CDR3 coding DNA: TGCGCCAGCAGCTGGAGCTCAGGGGGGTTTGGAACCGGGGAGCTGTTTTTT. It codes for CASSWSSGGFGTGELFF.

This clonotype was seen ten or more times. This chain links TRBV6-1 with TRBJ1-4, with D unresolved. Trimming left V 3 bases short and J 14 bases short, with 10 bases between. The germline gives CDR1 MNHNS, CDR2 SASEGT. The CDR3 has 11 residues. CDR3 DNA: TGTGCCAGCAGTGATCACACACCGCTGTTTTTT. Its translation: CASSDHTPLFF.

This clonotype has a count of ten or more. The gene calls are TRBV5-1 and TRBJ2-3; the match to TRBD2 covers 14 bases. The CDR3 runs to 18 residues. V trimming: 1 base; J trimming: 10 bases; junction bases outside the gene matches: 14. Per the germline V gene, CDR1 is SGHRS and CDR2 is YFSETQ. CDR3 sequence (DNA): TGCGCCAGCAGCTTGCGGGCCTTGACTAGCGGGGGGGTTAATGCGCAGTATTTT. Protein product: CASSLRALTSGGVNAQYF. Together with reference TRBV5-1 and TRBJ2-3, the CDR3 gives the full variable domain: KAGVTQTPRYLIKTRGQQVTLSCSPISGHRSVSWYQQTPGQGLQFLFEYFSETQRNKGNFPGRFSGRQFSNSRSEMNVSTLELGDSALYLCASSLRALTSGGVNAQYFGPGTRLTVL.

This clonotype was observed at least ten times. The CDR3 spells CASSLVGLTNQPQHF. As DNA, the CDR3 is TGTGCCAGCAGTTTAGTAGGGCTTACCAATCAGCCCCAGCATTTT. The chain links TRBV27 to TRBJ1-5; D is uncertain. Trimming shortened V by 2 bases and J by 3 bases, and 11 bases separated the two germline ends. Germline lookup yields CDR1 MNHEY and CDR2 SMNVEV (reference sequence). This CDR3 has 15 residues.

This clonotype was seen ten or more times. The chain joins TRBV28 to TRBJ2-7, with 9 bases that match TRBD1. Unmatched junction bases numbered 14, after V lost 6 bases and J lost 8 bases. This CDR3 has 15 amino acids. Germline assignment: CDR1 MDHEN and CDR2 SYDVKM. In nucleotides, the CDR3 is TGTGCCAGCAGCCAGGGACAGGGCATAGCCCACAAGCAGTACTTC. Translated, it gives CASSQGQGIAHKQYF.

In this sample, this clonotype turned up many times. The gene calls are TRBV27 and TRBJ1-1; TRBD1 agrees at 7 bases. The CDR3 totals 16 residues. Unmatched junction bases numbered 8, after V lost 2 bases and J lost 2 bases. Germline V CDR1 and CDR2: MNHEY, SMNVEV (reference sequence). CDR3 amino acids: CASSLRQGDINTEAFF. CDR3 DNA sequence: TGTGCCAGCAGTTTAAGGCAGGGGGACATCAACACTGAAGCTTTCTTT.

In its sample, this clonotype was seen many times. V and J are TRBV21-1 and TRBJ2-7; the table gives TRBD2 as D, unverified against the DNA. TRBV21-1 is labeled a pseudogene. The CDR3 has 17 residues. The CDR3 region has the DNA TGTGCCAGCAGCAAAGCCCCCCCCCCGACTAGAATATACGAGCAGTACTTC. This translates into CASSKAPPPTRIYEQYF.

This clonotype was recorded at least ten times. The gene calls are TRBV5-1 and TRBJ2-4; D possibly corresponds to TRBD2 (5 bases). The CDR3 totals 14 residues. Germline-derived CDR1 and CDR2 are SGHRS and YFSETQ. Trimming stripped 1 base from V and 8 bases from J, with 13 bases between. The DNA of the CDR3 is TGCGCCAGCAGCTTGCAGATCTCCGGGGACATTCAGTACTTC. As protein: CASSLQISGDIQYF.

This clonotype has a count of ten or more. The chain recombines TRBV27 with TRBJ2-1; D may match TRBD1 or TRBD2 (5 bases each). V shed 0 bases and J shed 5 bases, with 11 bases lying between them. Germline CDR1 MNHEY, CDR2 SMNVEV (reference sequence). The CDR3 length is 15 residues. CDR3 amino acids: CASSLSSGPNNEQFF. For the CDR3, the DNA is TGTGCCAGCAGTTTATCCTCGGGGCCAAACAATGAGCAGTTCTTC.

This clonotype was counted at least ten times. This chain links TRBV4-1 with TRBJ2-1; D ambiguous. Per germline, CDR1 MGHRA and CDR2 YSYEKL. V shed 0 bases and J shed 0 bases, with 12 bases lying between them. The CDR3 consists of 17 residues. CDR3 protein: CASSQDGASSSYNEQFF. Written as DNA, the CDR3 is TGCGCCAGCAGCCAAGATGGAGCCTCTTCCTCCTACAATGAGCAGTTCTTC.

In its sample, this clonotype was seen many times. CDR3 amino acids: CASSPTRQAEAFF. The CDR3 bases are TGTGCCAGCTCACCAACCCGACAGGCTGAAGCTTTCTTT. The chain links TRBV18 to TRBJ1-1, with D maybe TRBD1 (6 bases). The ends were cut back, 2 bases at V and 6 bases at J, with 10 bases in the middle. The germline V gene has CDR1 KGHSH and CDR2 LQKENI. This CDR3 spans 13 amino acids.

By sample fraction, this clonotype is medium-sized. CDR3 sequence (DNA): TGTGCCAGCAGATCGGACGTCACCGGGGAGCTGTTTTTT. This encodes CASRSDVTGELFF. The chain recombines TRBV6-2 or TRBV6-3 with TRBJ2-2; the D is unclear. The ends were cut back, 6 bases at V and 4 bases at J, with 9 bases in the middle. CDR3 length: 13 residues. CDR1 and CDR2 from the germline V gene are MNHEY and SVGEGT.

In regard to this clonotype: It is likely a read error, because the conserved phenylalanine at the end of the CDR3 is missing. The DNA is left out, because the CDR3 cannot be placed on it with certainty; the CDR3 is given as TCRdb lists it. This chain connects TRBV5-1 to TRBJ1-1. The CDR3 contains 13 residues when both ends are counted. Germline lookup yields CDR1 SGHRS and CDR2 YFSETQ. CDR3 region: CASSLKGNTEALS.

This clonotype was found many times. J is TRBJ2-4 and V is TRBV3-1; D gene uncertain. V lost 0 bases and J lost 8, with 20 bases in between. The V gene's germline CDR1 is LGHDT and CDR2 YNNKEL (reference sequence). The CDR3 is made up of 17 amino acids. The CDR3 loop reads CASSQEVSIWGLDIQYF. CDR3 coding DNA: TGTGCCAGCAGCCAAGAGGTGTCGATTTGGGGTTTGGACATTCAGTACTTC. The full variable domain, completed using reference TRBV3-1 and TRBJ2-4, is DTAVSQTPKYLVTQMGNDKSIKCEQNLGHDTMYWYKQDSKKFLKIMFSYNNKELIINETVPNRFSPKSPDKAHLNLHINSLELGDSAVYFCASSQEVSIWGLDIQYFGAGTRLSVL.

By share of the sample, this clonotype is medium-sized (0.01 to 0.1%). This sequence joins TRBV28 and TRBJ2-5; D is unresolved. V shed 3 bases and J shed 2 bases, with 1 base lying between them. The CDR3 runs to 11 residues. Germline V gene data show CDR1 as MDHEN and CDR2 as SYDVKM. The CDR3 DNA sequence: TGTGCCAGCAGTTTGCAAGAGACCCAGTACTTC. Its translation is CASSLQETQYF.

About this clonotype: A clone one base away is much larger, so this may be a read error. The chain has TRBV15 and TRBJ1-3; the D gene is possibly TRBD1 (6 bases). The germline V gene has CDR1 LNHNV and CDR2 YYDKDF (reference sequence). Trimming left V 5 bases short and J 0 bases short, with 11 bases between. This CDR3 region has 15 residues. The CDR3 DNA sequence: TGTGCCACCAGCCCCGGACAGAACTCTGGAAACACCATATATTTT. This sequence encodes CATSPGQNSGNTIYF.

This clonotype is deemed medium-sized. V and J are TRBV28 and TRBJ2-3; the match to TRBD1 covers 7 bases. This CDR3 is 14 amino acids long. The junction had 10 bases not matched to a gene; V was cut back by 6 bases and J by 7 bases. Germline CDR1 reads MDHEN; CDR2 reads SYDVKM. The CDR3 DNA follows: TGTGCCAGCAGCCTTATACAGGGGTTGAATACGCAGTATTTT. Amino acid sequence: CASSLIQGLNTQYF.

The chain employs TRBV19 and TRBJ1-1; the match to TRBD1 covers 7 bases. With V trimmed by 7 bases and J by 1 base, 9 bases remained unmatched. The CDR3 loop spans 15 amino acids. Germline V gene data show CDR1 as LNHDA and CDR2 as SQIVND (reference sequence). As DNA, the CDR3 is TGTGCCAGTACCACGACAGGGTTAGGGAACACTGAAGCTTTCTTT. Translated, it gives CASTTTGLGNTEAFF.

This clonotype has at least ten counts. The chain carries TRBV6-5 and TRBJ1-1; D gene uncertain. Germline V gene lookup returns CDR1 MNHEY and CDR2 SVGAGI. The length of the CDR3 is 14 residues. V shed 6 bases and J shed 0 bases, with 11 bases lying between them. The CDR3 coding sequence is TGTGCCAGCAGCCTCGCGGAAATGAACACTGAAGCTTTCTTT. Amino acids: CASSLAEMNTEAFF.